This T cell receptor beta chain was identified during a study of beta chain features in type 1 diabetes. Study overall: No age, gender or cell yield differences were seen between patients and healthy donors.

The CDR3 extends over 12 amino acids. The ends were cut back, 5 bases at V and 4 bases at J, with 11 bases in the middle. From germline, CDR1 is SQVTM and CDR2 ANQGSEA. CD4+ cells of the naive, central memory, regulatory and stem cell-like memory types were sorted via CD45RO/CCR7/CD25/CD127/CD95/CD27. Study conclusions and caveats: Any HLA type influence on TCRB rearrangement was left unresolved here. Type 1 diabetes patients had TCRB CDR3s that were shorter (moderately but significantly so) in all four CD4+ subsets.

This clone was observed a handful of times. The target antigen is unknown. Sequencing targeted expressed TCRB transcripts, as all isolated RNA had been reverse transcribed. Sequenced by immunoSEQ multiplex PCR; TCRdb stores in-frame clones only, minus some. Of around 650,000 clones in the sample, under 15% were seen once. Material: naive CD4+ T cells from blood. The sequence derives from a young man with type 1 diabetes. V gene TRBV29-1 combines with J gene TRBJ2-5, with D perhaps matching TRBD2 (6 bases). The CDR3 nucleotides are TGCAGCGTTCAAGGGACTGGAGAGACCCAGTACTTC. Protein: CSVQGTGETQYF.